This entry is about one T cell receptor (beta chain). Different DNA sequences within this sample yield the same CDR3. This record comes from a study of shared clonotypes between healthy human individuals. The data were produced by immunoSEQ multiplex PCR, yet TCRdb's version contains in-frame clones alone and is incomplete. The sample carries 2,500,000 or so clones, around 90% recorded once. The CDR3 extends over 15 amino acids. CDR1 is SGDLS and CDR2 is YYNGEE in the germline V gene. The V end lost 0 bases, the J end lost 0 bases, and 9 bases lay between the germline ends. This receptor was obtained from a man aged 18 to 29 in good health. Some clones in this sample may be carry-over from other donors' samples. The sample was naive CD4+ T cells from PBMCs. Subset meaning: CD45RA+ positively selected. The V gene is TRBV9, the J gene TRBJ1-1; D ambiguous. CDR3 in amino acids: CASSVVGQVNTEAFF. The CDR3 coding sequence is TGTGCCAGCAGCGTAGTAGGGCAAGTGAACACTGAAGCTTTCTTT.